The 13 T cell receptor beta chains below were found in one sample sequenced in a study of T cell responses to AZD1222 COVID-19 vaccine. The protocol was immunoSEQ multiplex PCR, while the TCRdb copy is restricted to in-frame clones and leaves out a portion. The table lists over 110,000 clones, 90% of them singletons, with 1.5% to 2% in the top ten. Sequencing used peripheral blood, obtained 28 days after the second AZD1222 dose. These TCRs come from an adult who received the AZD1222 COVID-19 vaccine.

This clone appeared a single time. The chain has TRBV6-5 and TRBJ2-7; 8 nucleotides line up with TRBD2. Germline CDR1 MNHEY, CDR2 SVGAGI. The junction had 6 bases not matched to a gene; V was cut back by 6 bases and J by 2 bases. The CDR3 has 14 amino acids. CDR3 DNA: TGTGCCAGCAGCTCCCGGGAGGGACCCTACGAGCAGTACTTC. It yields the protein CASSSREGPYEQYF.

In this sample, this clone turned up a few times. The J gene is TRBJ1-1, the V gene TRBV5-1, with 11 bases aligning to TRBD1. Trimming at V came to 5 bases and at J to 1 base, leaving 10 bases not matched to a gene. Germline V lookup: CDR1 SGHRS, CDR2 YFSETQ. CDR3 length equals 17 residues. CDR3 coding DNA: TGCGCCAGCAGGGGCGGACAGGGGGCGGATAGGAACACTGAAGCTTTCTTT. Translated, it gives CASRGGQGADRNTEAFF.

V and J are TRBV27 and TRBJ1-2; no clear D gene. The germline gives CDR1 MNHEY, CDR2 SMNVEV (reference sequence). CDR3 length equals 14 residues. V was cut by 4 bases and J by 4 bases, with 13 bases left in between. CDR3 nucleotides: TGTGCCAGCAGTTCGACCCAGATCTCCTATGGCTACACCTTC. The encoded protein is CASSSTQISYGYTF.

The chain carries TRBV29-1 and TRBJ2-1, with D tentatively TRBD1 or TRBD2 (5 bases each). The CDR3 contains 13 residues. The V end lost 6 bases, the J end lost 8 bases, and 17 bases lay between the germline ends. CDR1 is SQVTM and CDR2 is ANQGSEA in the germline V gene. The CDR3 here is CSVDGAGGYEQFF. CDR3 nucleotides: TGCAGCGTCGACGGGGCGGGCGGTTATGAGCAGTTCTTC.

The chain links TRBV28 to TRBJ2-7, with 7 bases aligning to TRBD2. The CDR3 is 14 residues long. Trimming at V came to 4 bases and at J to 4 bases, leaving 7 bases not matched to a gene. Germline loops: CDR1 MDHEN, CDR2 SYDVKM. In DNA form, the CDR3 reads TGTGCCAGCAGTTGGGGGGGGGTCCGATACGAGCAGTACGTC. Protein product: CASSWGGVRYEQYV.

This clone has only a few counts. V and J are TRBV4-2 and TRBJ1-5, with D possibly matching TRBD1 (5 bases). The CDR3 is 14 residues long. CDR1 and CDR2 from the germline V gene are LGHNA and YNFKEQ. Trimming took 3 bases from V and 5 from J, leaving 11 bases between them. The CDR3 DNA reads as TGTGCCAGCAGCCAGGGGCGGGAATATCAGCCCCAGCATTTT. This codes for CASSQGREYQPQHF.

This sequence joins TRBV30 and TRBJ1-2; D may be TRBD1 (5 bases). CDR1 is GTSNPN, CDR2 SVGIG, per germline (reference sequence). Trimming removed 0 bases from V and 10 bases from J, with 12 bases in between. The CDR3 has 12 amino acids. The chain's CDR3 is CAWSVSGRVYTF. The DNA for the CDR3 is TGTGCCTGGAGTGTATCGGGACGGGTCTACACCTTC.

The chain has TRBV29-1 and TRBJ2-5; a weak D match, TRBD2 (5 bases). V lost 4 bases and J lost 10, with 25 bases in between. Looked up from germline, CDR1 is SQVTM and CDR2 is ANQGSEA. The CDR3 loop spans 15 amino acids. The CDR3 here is CSVGGATSDPRVQYF. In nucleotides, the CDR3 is TGCAGCGTTGGGGGAGCGACCTCCGACCCAAGAGTCCAGTACTTC. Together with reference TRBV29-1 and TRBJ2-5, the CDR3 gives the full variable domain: SAVISQKPSRDICQRGTSLTIQCQVDSQVTMMFWYRQQPGQSLTLIATANQGSEATYESGFVIDKFPISRPNLTFSTLTVSNMSPEDSSIYLCSVGGATSDPRVQYFGPGTRLLVL.

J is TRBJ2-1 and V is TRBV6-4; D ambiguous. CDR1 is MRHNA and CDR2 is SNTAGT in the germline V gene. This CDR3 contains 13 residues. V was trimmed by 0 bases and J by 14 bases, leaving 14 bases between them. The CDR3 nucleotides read TGTGCCAGCAGTGACTCCGATAGGGTTCGGAAGTTCTTC. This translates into CASSDSDRVRKFF.

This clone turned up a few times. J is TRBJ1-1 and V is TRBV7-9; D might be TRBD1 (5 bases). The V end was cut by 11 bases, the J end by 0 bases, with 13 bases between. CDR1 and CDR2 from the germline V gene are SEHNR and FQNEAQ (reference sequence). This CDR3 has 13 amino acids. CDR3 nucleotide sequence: TGTGCCGCGGGGGGGGAAATGAACACTGAAGCTTTCTTT. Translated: CAAGGEMNTEAFF.

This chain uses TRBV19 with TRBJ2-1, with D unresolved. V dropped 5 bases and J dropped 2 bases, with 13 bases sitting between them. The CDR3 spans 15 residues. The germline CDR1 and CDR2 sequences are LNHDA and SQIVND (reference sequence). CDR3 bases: TGTGCCAGTAGTGTTGGGGAACAGACCTACAATGAGCAGTTCTTC. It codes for CASSVGEQTYNEQFF.

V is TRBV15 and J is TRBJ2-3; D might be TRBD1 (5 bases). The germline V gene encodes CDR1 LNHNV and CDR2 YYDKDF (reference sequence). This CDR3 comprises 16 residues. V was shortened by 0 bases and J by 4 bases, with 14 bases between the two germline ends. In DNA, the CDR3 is TGTGCCACCAGCAGAGAGGGGCCCGGCCCCTCAGATACGCAGTATTTT. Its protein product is CATSREGPGPSDTQYF.

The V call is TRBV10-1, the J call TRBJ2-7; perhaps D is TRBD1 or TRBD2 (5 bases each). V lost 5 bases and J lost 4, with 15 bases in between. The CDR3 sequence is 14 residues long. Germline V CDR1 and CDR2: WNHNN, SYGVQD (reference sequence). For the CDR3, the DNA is TGCGCCAGCAGTAAGAGGGGCTTGGATTACGAGCAGTACTTC. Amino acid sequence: CASSKRGLDYEQYF.